This record looks at one T cell receptor (beta chain) sequence and its context. Each person with ophthalmopathy scored at least 3 on the Clinical Activity Score, reached NOSPECS grade 4 or higher, and had been ill under 3 months. This entry belongs to a study of T cells in Graves' hyperthyroidism and ophthalmopathy. Germline CDR1 and CDR2: MNHEY and SMNVEV (reference sequence). This CDR3 is built from 16 residues. V trimming: 4 bases; J trimming: 3 bases; junction bases outside the gene matches: 6. There were TCR beta CDR3 regions amplified from RNA transcripts. Initially, a first-round RT-PCR of the TCR CDR3 employed the HTBI primer set. TCRdb called the multiplex PCR reads again in MiXCR, with one record for every CDR3 protein. The table has around 620,000 distinct CDR3 sequences, 14% seen once.

The TCR comes from a young woman with Graves' ophthalmopathy. The V gene is TRBV27, the J gene TRBJ2-3; 11 bases map to TRBD2. The specimen was blood. CDR3 loop: CASSSTSGSETDTQYF. The CDR3 DNA reads as TGTGCCAGCAGTTCTACTAGCGGGAGTGAGACAGATACGCAGTATTTT.